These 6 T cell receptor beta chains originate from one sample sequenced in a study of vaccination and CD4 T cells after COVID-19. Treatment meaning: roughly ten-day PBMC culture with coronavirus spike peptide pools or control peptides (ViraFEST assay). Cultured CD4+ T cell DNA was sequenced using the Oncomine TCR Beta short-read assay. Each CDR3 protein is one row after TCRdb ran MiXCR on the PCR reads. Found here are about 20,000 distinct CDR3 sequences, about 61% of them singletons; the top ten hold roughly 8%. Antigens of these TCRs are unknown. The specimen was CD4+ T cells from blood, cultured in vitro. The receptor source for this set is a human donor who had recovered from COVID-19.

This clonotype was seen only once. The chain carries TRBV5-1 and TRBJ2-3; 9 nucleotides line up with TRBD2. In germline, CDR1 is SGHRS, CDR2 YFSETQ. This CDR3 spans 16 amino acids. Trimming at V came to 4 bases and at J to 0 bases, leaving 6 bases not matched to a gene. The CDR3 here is CASSDSGRISTDTQYF. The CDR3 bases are TGCGCCAGCAGCGATAGCGGGAGAATTAGCACAGATACGCAGTATTTT.

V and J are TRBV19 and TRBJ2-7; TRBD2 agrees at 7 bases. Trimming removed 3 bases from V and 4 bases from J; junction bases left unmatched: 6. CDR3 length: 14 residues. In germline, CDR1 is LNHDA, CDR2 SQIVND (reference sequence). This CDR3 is CASSIFGRRYEQYF. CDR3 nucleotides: TGTGCCAGTAGTATTTTCGGGAGGCGGTACGAGCAGTACTTC.

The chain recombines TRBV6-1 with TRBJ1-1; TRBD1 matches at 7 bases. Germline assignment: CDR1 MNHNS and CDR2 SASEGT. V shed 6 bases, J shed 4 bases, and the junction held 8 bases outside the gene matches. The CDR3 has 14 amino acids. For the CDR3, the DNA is TGTGCCAGCAGAGACAGGGATAGGACCACTGAAGCTTTCTTT. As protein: CASRDRDRTTEAFF.

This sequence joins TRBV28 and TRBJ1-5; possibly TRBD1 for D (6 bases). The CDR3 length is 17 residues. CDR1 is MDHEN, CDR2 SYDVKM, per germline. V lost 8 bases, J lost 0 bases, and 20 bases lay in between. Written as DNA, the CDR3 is TGTGCCAGCGTATCATCAGGGGCGGGTTATAGCAATCAGCCCCAGCATTTT. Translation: CASVSSGAGYSNQPQHF. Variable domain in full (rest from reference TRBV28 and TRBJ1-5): DVKVTQSSRYLVKRTGEKVFLECVQDMDHENMFWYRQDPGLGLRLIYFSYDVKMKEKGDIPEGYSVSREKKERFSLILESASTNQTSMYLCASVSSGAGYSNQPQHFGDGTRLSIL.

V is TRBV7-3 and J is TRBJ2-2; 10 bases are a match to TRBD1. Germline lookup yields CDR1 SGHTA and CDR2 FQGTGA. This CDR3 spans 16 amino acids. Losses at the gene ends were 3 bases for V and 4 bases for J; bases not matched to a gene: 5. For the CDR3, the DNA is TGTGCCAGCAGCTTCATGGGACAGGGGACCACCGGGGAGCTGTTTTTT. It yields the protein CASSFMGQGTTGELFF.

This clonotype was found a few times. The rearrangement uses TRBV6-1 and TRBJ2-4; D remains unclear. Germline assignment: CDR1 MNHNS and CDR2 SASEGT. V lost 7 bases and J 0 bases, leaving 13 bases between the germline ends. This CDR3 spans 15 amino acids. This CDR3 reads CASMSPSIAKNIQYF. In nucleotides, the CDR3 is TGTGCCAGCATGTCTCCATCCATAGCCAAAAACATTCAGTACTTC.